This paragraph reports one T cell receptor (beta chain). Its antigen remains unknown. Sequencing was performed with immunoSEQ multiplex PCR; in TCRdb, only in-frame clones are kept and a portion is missing. The data contain about 350,000 clones, roughly 87% of them singletons. The V gene's germline CDR1 is SGHNT and CDR2 YYREEE (reference sequence). The V end was cut by 0 bases, the J end by 1 base, with 13 bases between. The CDR3 loop spans 16 amino acids. The data derive from a study of cytomegalovirus exposure and HLA in healthy donors. Regarding the study as a whole: Most observed TCR sequences were rare, whereas some public TCRs were detected in many donors. Overall, some 160 TCR beta chains were annotated as cytomegalovirus-associated.

The validation cohort, a group of 120 subjects, included the donors and was separate from the roughly 670-subject first cohort. This receptor was taken from a woman between 25 and 40 years old in good health and CMV-seropositive. Sequenced input: PBMCs. The rearrangement uses TRBV5-4 and TRBJ1-1, with no clear D. As DNA, the CDR3 is TGTGCCAGCAGCTTGGGGCTTTGGGGAGGGAACACTGAAGCTTTCTTT. This translates into CASSLGLWGGNTEAFF.